This TCR beta chain was recovered during a study of T cells in localized non-small cell lung cancer. The germline V gene has CDR1 GTSNPN and CDR2 SVGIG (reference sequence). The length of the CDR3 is 15 residues. V was shortened by 4 bases and J by 2 bases, with 15 bases between the two germline ends. Clones were sequenced by immunoSEQ multiplex PCR, and TCRdb holds only the in-frame ones, with some missing. The table lists around 64,000 clones, roughly 89% of them singletons. The sample consisted of peripheral blood, taken before any cancer treatment. This TCR was recovered from a man aged 35 to 70 with stage I squamous cell lung carcinoma. The chain is built from TRBV30 and TRBJ1-3, with D unresolved. The CDR3 DNA follows: TGTGCCTGGACCCTCCGGGGTCCAACTGGAAACACCATATATTTT. It translates to CAWTLRGPTGNTIYF.